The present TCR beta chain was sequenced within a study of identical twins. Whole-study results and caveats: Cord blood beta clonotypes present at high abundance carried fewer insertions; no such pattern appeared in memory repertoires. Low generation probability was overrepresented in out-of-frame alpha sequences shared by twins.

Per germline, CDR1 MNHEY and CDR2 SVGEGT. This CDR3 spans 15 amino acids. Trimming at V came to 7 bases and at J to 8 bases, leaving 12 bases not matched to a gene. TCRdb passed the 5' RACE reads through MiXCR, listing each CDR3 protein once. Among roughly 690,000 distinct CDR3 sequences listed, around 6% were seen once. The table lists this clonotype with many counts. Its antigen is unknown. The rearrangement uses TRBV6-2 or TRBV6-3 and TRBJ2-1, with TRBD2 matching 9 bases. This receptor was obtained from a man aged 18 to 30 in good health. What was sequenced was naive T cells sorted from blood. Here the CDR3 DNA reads TGTGCCAGCAATGCAATAGCGGGAGTTCGGCATGAGCAGTTCTTC. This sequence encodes CASNAIAGVRHEQFF.